Below are 26 T cell receptor beta chains sequenced from a single sample in a study of monozygotic twins with inflammatory bowel disease. With the 5' RACE reads reprocessed, TCRdb shows one record per CDR3 protein and no DNA. In total, the table holds some 150,000 distinct CDR3 sequences. Sequenced: blood. The receptors shown here come from a human donor with ulcerative colitis or Crohn's disease, or a healthy co-twin of an affected twin (not recorded which).

The genes are TRBV7-2 and TRBJ2-5; TCRdb calls TRBD2, which cannot be checked without DNA. Germline CDR1 SGHTA, CDR2 FQGNSA. The CDR3 contains 16 residues. The CDR3 region is CASSHLAGGFKETQYF.

J is TRBJ1-5 and V is TRBV24-1. CDR1 is KGHDR and CDR2 is SFDVKD in the germline V gene. The CDR3 runs 15 residues. CDR3 sequence reads: CATSDSAELHQPQHF.

This sequence joins TRBV10-3 and TRBJ2-1; TCRdb designates TRBD1, a call that cannot be tested without DNA. Per germline, CDR1 ENHRY and CDR2 SYGVKD. The CDR3 is made up of 15 amino acids. CDR3 amino acids: CAALDWDRDENEQFF.

The rearrangement joins TRBV5-6 to TRBJ2-2; absent DNA, TCRdb's TRBD1 call cannot be checked. The CDR3 has 18 residues. Germline V lookup: CDR1 SGHDT, CDR2 YYEEEE. The CDR3: CASSLGATPGGMSGELFF.

The V call is TRBV5-1, the J call TRBJ2-3; no DNA is available, so the TRBD2 call from TCRdb remains unchecked. This CDR3 comprises 16 residues. CDR1 SGHRS and CDR2 YFSETQ come from the germline V gene. CDR3 region: CASSPFGAGSADTQYF.

The CDR3 sequence: CASSWTSGKYNEQFF. V gene TRBV6-2 or TRBV6-3 combines with J gene TRBJ2-1; without DNA, the TCRdb call of TRBD2 cannot be checked. The CDR3 is 15 amino acids. Looked up from germline, CDR1 is MNHEY and CDR2 is SVGEGT.

The chain has TRBV18 and TRBJ2-1; TCRdb gives TRBD1 as the D gene, but with no DNA this cannot be confirmed. Germline V lookup: CDR1 KGHSH, CDR2 LQKENI. The CDR3 covers 15 residues. CDR3 amino acids: CASSPRGGQDHEQFF.

This chain joins TRBV19 and TRBJ1-2. There are 14 residues in the CDR3. Germline values: CDR1 LNHDA, CDR2 SQIVND (reference sequence). CDR3 region: CASSINAENYGYTF.

V and J are TRBV2 and TRBJ2-3; TCRdb names TRBD2, which stays unverified in the absence of DNA. CDR3 length equals 14 residues. The V gene's germline CDR1 is SNHLY and CDR2 FYNNEI. CDR3 protein: CASSYLIAGDTQYF.

CDR3 protein: CASSPSPSQGSYNEQFF. The chain joins TRBV12-3 or TRBV12-4 to TRBJ2-1; the TCRdb D gene call, TRBD2, has no DNA to confirm it. The CDR3 covers 17 residues.

V usage is TRBV20-1 and J usage is TRBJ1-1. The CDR3 runs 16 residues. Per the germline V gene, CDR1 is DFQATT and CDR2 is SNEGSKA (reference sequence). The CDR3 region is CSARDSLRASNTEAFF.

The rearrangement uses TRBV2 and TRBJ1-6; the D gene TCRdb calls, TRBD1, cannot be checked with no DNA. From germline, CDR1 is SNHLY and CDR2 FYNNEI. The CDR3 length is 12 residues. The CDR3 protein is CASSVVSGAPGF.

The gene calls are TRBV12-3 or TRBV12-4 and TRBJ1-3; TCRdb selects TRBD1, and the lack of DNA leaves this call unchecked. The CDR3 has 14 amino acids. CDR3 protein: CASSRQDSGNTIYF.

The gene calls are TRBV12-3 or TRBV12-4 and TRBJ1-5; the D call of TRBD1 rests on TCRdb alone, since no DNA is present to check it. CDR3 length: 18 amino acids. The chain's CDR3 is CASRNRRNAAYSNQPQHF.

J is TRBJ1-1 and V is TRBV20-1. Germline V gene lookup returns CDR1 DFQATT and CDR2 SNEGSKA (reference sequence). This CDR3 contains 11 residues. This chain's CDR3 is CSAISDTEAFF.

This chain uses TRBV7-8 with TRBJ2-3. The CDR3 is 13 residues long. Germline-derived CDR1 and CDR2 are SGHVS and FQNEAQ. This chain's CDR3 is CASSLAETDTQYF.

The chain couples TRBV19 to TRBJ2-1; TCRdb gives TRBD1 as the D gene, but with no DNA this cannot be confirmed. Germline CDR1 LNHDA, CDR2 SQIVND (reference sequence). The CDR3 is 14 residues long. This chain's CDR3 is CASSIPTGHNEQFF.

This chain connects TRBV12-3 or TRBV12-4 to TRBJ2-1. This CDR3 has 16 residues. The CDR3 spells CASSSELGAHAGEQFF.

The chain joins TRBV30 to TRBJ1-5. Germline V gene lookup returns CDR1 GTSNPN and CDR2 SVGIG (reference sequence). The CDR3 sequence is 14 residues long. The CDR3 protein is CAWARGGGNQPQHF.

V gene TRBV6-5 combines with J gene TRBJ2-3; TCRdb selects TRBD1, and the lack of DNA leaves this call unchecked. The CDR3 contains 17 residues. Germline V gene data show CDR1 as MNHEY and CDR2 as SVGAGI. The CDR3 region is CASSSHDSFSSTDTQYF.

The gene calls are TRBV12-5 and TRBJ2-6; the D call from TCRdb, TRBD2, cannot be confirmed without DNA. CDR1 and CDR2 from the germline V gene are LGHNT and FRNRAP. The length of the CDR3 is 17 residues. CDR3 residues: CASGLVLGMAGANVLTF.

The chain links TRBV7-2 to TRBJ1-2. CDR1 SGHTA and CDR2 FQGNSA come from the germline V gene. The CDR3 has 14 residues. The CDR3 region is CASSRRTDNYGYTF.

The chain has TRBV5-1 and TRBJ2-2; TCRdb lists TRBD1, though no DNA is available to test this call. CDR1 is SGHRS, CDR2 YFSETQ, per germline. CDR3 size: 13 residues. The CDR3 here is CASSSGGSGELFF.

This rearrangement joins TRBV7-3 to TRBJ1-1; TCRdb selects TRBD1, and the lack of DNA leaves this call unchecked. The germline V gene has CDR1 SGHTA and CDR2 FQGTGA. The CDR3 loop spans 16 amino acids. This CDR3 reads CASSLKFSGQGTEAFF.

V is TRBV24-1 and J is TRBJ2-3; the TCRdb D gene call, TRBD2, has no DNA to confirm it. The CDR3 is 16 residues long. CDR1 is KGHDR and CDR2 is SFDVKD in the germline V gene. CDR3: CATSGTSGSGTDTQYF.

The chain's CDR3 is CASSYSPPGARYGYTF. V gene TRBV28 combines with J gene TRBJ1-2; TCRdb lists TRBD1, though no DNA is available to test this call. This CDR3 region has 16 residues. Germline CDR1 is MDHEN and CDR2 is SYDVKM.